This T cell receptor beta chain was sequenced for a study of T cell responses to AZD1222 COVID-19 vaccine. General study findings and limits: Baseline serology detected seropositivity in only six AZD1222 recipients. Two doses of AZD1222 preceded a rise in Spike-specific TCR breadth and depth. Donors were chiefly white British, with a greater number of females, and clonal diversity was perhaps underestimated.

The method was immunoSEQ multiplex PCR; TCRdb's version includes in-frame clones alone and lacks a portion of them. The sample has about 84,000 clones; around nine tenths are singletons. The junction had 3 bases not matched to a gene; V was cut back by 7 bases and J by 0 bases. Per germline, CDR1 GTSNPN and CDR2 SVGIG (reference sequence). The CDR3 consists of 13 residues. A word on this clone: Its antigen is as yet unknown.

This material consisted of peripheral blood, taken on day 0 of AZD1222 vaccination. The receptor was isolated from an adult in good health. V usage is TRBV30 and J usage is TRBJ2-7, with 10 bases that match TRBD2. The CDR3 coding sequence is TGTGCCTACGGACTAGCGGACTCCTACGAGCAGTACTTC. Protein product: CAYGLADSYEQYF.